A selection of T cell receptor beta chains follows, all from one sample in a study of blood T cell repertoires in COVID-19. Only in-frame clones appear in the TCRdb table, and some are missing; sequencing was by immunoSEQ multiplex PCR. The data contain 150,000 to 200,000 clones, around 79% of them seen just once; the ten biggest clones take up approximately 12%. The material sequenced was peripheral blood. The origin of the receptors is a man aged 50 to 60 who had recovered from COVID-19. Both conserved end residues are part of each CDR3. A D gene is named only where the DNA matches it firmly. Some rows mark clone size as missing; the rest say once, few, many or name a class of expanded clone.

J gene | D gene | clone size | CDR3 length | V gene | CDR3 protein | CDR3 DNA
TRBJ2-7 | - | - | 15 | TRBV2 | CASSVVPLGQYEQYF | TGTGCCAGCAGTGTGGTCCCCCTGGGGCAGTACGAGCAGTACTTC
TRBJ1-5 | - | - | 13 | TRBV3-1/TRBV3-2 | CASSPHPGQPQHF | TGTGCCAGCAGCCCCCACCCCGGTCAGCCCCAGCATTTT
TRBJ2-7 | - | - | 14 | TRBV15 | CATSRTTGWREQYF | TGTGCCACCAGCAGGACCACAGGGTGGCGGGAGCAGTACTTC
TRBJ2-7 | - | - | 14 | TRBV6-2/TRBV6-3 | CASSYNSGSYEQYF | TGTGCCAGCAGCTATAATAGCGGTAGCTACGAGCAGTACTTC
TRBJ2-7 | - | once | 15 | TRBV9 | CASSLGGFETYEQYF | TGTGCCAGCAGCCTAGGCGGTTTCGAAACCTACGAGCAGTACTTC
TRBJ2-7 | TRBD1 | - | 16 | TRBV15 | CATSRHTGGFSYEQYF | TGTGCCACCAGCAGACATACAGGGGGCTTCTCCTACGAGCAGTACTTC
TRBJ2-7 | - | - | 14 | TRBV6-1 | CASSERRDSYEQYF | TGTGCCAGCAGTGAACGGAGGGACAGCTACGAGCAGTACTTC
TRBJ1-4 | - | - | 13 | TRBV2 | CASRRGEGEKLFF | TGTGCCAGTCGGAGAGGAGAAGGTGAAAAACTGTTTTTT
TRBJ2-3 | - | - | 12 | TRBV20-1 | CSASVATDTQYF | TGCAGTGCTAGTGTCGCGACAGATACGCAGTATTTT
TRBJ2-7 | TRBD1 | - | 12 | TRBV7-9 | CASSLTGVEQYF | TGTGCCAGCAGCTTAACAGGGGTCGAGCAGTACTTC
TRBJ1-1 | TRBD1 | once | 13 | TRBV29-1 | CSAGQDFNTEAFF | TGCAGCGCCGGACAGGACTTTAACACTGAAGCTTTCTTT
TRBJ2-5 | TRBD2 | - | 19 | TRBV3-1/TRBV3-2 | CASSHYPSGTSGFQETQYF | TGTGCCAGCAGCCACTATCCCAGCGGGACTAGCGGGTTCCAAGAGACCCAGTACTTC
TRBJ1-5 | TRBD1 | - | 15 | TRBV5-5 | CASSPRTGSNQPQHF | TGTGCCAGCAGCCCGAGGACAGGGTCCAATCAGCCCCAGCATTTT
TRBJ2-7 | - | few | 15 | TRBV3-1/TRBV3-2 | CASSQELARGYEQYF | TGTGCCAGCAGCCAAGAATTGGCCAGGGGCTACGAGCAGTACTTC
TRBJ1-1 | TRBD1 | - | 14 | TRBV5-1 | CASSPGTENTEAFF | TGCGCCAGCAGCCCGGGGACAGAGAACACTGAAGCTTTCTTT
TRBJ1-4 | TRBD1 | - | 14 | TRBV6-2/TRBV6-3 | CASSAGTGFEKLFF | TGTGCCAGCAGTGCCGGGACAGGGTTTGAAAAACTGTTTTTT
TRBJ2-1 | TRBD2 | few | 15 | TRBV7-8 | CASSSAGVSYNEQFF | TGTGCCAGCAGCTCAGCGGGAGTTTCCTACAATGAGCAGTTCTTC
TRBJ2-7 | - | - | 12 | TRBV4-1 | CASSQTGYEQYF | TGCGCCAGCAGCCAAACCGGCTACGAGCAGTACTTC
TRBJ2-1 | - | - | 13 | TRBV11-3 | CASSLVPGDEQFF | TGTGCCAGCAGCTTAGTTCCAGGCGATGAGCAGTTCTTC
TRBJ2-7 | - | - | 15 | TRBV30 | CAWTVKDSRDYEQYF | TGTGCCTGGACGGTCAAGGACAGCCGAGACTACGAGCAGTACTTC
TRBJ1-1 | TRBD1 | - | 13 | TRBV5-5 | CASSETGDTEAFF | TGTGCCAGCTCCGAAACAGGGGACACTGAAGCTTTCTTT
TRBJ1-1 | TRBD1 | - | 15 | TRBV5-1 | CASSLDPGQVTEAFF | TGCGCCAGCAGCCTCGACCCAGGACAGGTTACTGAAGCTTTCTTT
TRBJ1-1 | - | - | 14 | TRBV11-1 | CASSAVARVSEAFF | TGTGCCAGCAGCGCCGTAGCACGGGTATCTGAAGCTTTCTTT
TRBJ2-7 | TRBD2 | - | 18 | TRBV5-1 | CASSLDLAGRSQNYEQYF | TGCGCCAGCAGCTTGGATCTAGCGGGGAGAAGCCAAAACTACGAGCAGTACTTC
TRBJ1-2 | TRBD1 | - | 14 | TRBV19 | CASSSGQGNYGYTF | TGTGCCAGTAGTAGTGGACAGGGCAACTATGGCTACACCTTC
TRBJ1-5 | TRBD1 | - | 16 | TRBV4-2 | CASSQGYRDRNQPQHF | TGTGCCAGCAGCCAAGGCTACCGGGACAGAAATCAGCCCCAGCATTTT
TRBJ1-1 | - | - | 13 | TRBV7-9 | CASSTQRGSEAFF | TGTGCCAGCAGCACCCAAAGGGGGTCTGAAGCTTTCTTT
TRBJ2-1 | TRBD2 | - | 15 | TRBV28 | CASAQAGGLYNEQFF | TGTGCCAGCGCTCAGGCGGGAGGGCTCTACAATGAGCAGTTCTTC
TRBJ2-7 | - | - | 13 | TRBV30 | CAWSVQGAYEQYF | TGTGCCTGGAGTGTACAGGGAGCCTACGAGCAGTACTTC
TRBJ2-1 | TRBD2 | - | 15 | TRBV6-6 | CASSLRRGNINEQFF | TGTGCCAGCAGTTTGAGGCGGGGGAATATCAATGAGCAGTTCTTC
TRBJ2-2 | TRBD1 | once | 16 | TRBV6-4 | CASSPGTGGRTGELFF | TGTGCCAGCAGCCCCGGGACAGGGGGACGAACCGGGGAGCTGTTTTTT
TRBJ1-3 | TRBD1 | - | 14 | TRBV3-1/TRBV3-2 | CASNYRGSGNTIYF | TGTGCCAGCAATTACAGGGGTAGTGGAAACACCATATATTTT
TRBJ2-7 | TRBD1 | - | 15 | TRBV5-6 | CASSFTGGSENEQYF | TGTGCCAGCAGCTTCACAGGGGGCTCGGAGAACGAGCAGTACTTC
TRBJ1-4 | TRBD1 | - | 14 | TRBV27 | CASSLRQGYEKLFF | TGTGCCAGCAGTTTACGACAGGGATATGAAAAACTGTTTTTT
TRBJ2-2 | - | - | 13 | TRBV7-8 | CASSLGGLGELFF | TGTGCCAGCAGCTTAGGAGGGTTAGGGGAGCTGTTTTTT
TRBJ1-1 | TRBD1 | few | 16 | TRBV7-9 | CASSLTYRQGGTEAFF | TGTGCCAGCAGCTTAACTTACAGACAGGGAGGCACTGAAGCTTTCTTT
TRBJ2-1 | TRBD2 | - | 12 | TRBV12-3/TRBV12-4 | CASSLSGIEQFF | TGTGCCAGCAGTTTAAGCGGGATTGAGCAGTTCTTC
TRBJ2-7 | TRBD2 | - | 15 | TRBV2 | CASREASGMGYEQYF | TGTGCCAGCAGGGAGGCTAGCGGGATGGGGTACGAGCAGTACTTC
TRBJ2-1 | - | once | 11 | TRBV19 | CASGLRLQQFF | TGTGCCAGTGGACTCCGTTTACAACAGTTCTTC
TRBJ1-1 | - | - | 14 | TRBV19 | CASFRGSENTEAFF | TGTGCCAGTTTCAGGGGTTCAGAGAACACTGAAGCTTTCTTT
TRBJ1-3 | - | few | 17 | TRBV15 | CATSRDRIGFPGNTIYF | TGTGCCACCAGCAGAGATCGGATCGGGTTCCCTGGAAACACCATATATTTT
TRBJ2-2 | - | few | 16 | TRBV7-7 | CASSPSQRVDIGELFF | TGTGCCAGCAGCCCAAGTCAGAGGGTCGATATCGGGGAGCTGTTTTTT
TRBJ2-7 | TRBD2 | - | 16 | TRBV7-7 | CAVRTSETGGTYEQYF | TGTGCCGTTCGGACTAGCGAGACGGGAGGAACCTACGAGCAGTACTTC
TRBJ2-7 | - | once | 16 | TRBV7-3 | CASSLTENGCLRGQYF | TGTGCCAGCAGCTTAACGGAGAACGGATGCCTACGAGGGCAGTACTTC
TRBJ2-1 | - | - | 16 | TRBV5-1 | CASSLTPTQGYNEQFF | TGCGCCAGCAGCTTGACACCAACACAGGGCTACAATGAGCAGTTCTTC
TRBJ2-7 | TRBD2 | - | 14 | TRBV29-1 | CSVRPSGSVYEQYF | TGCAGCGTTAGACCTAGCGGGAGTGTGTACGAGCAGTACTTC
TRBJ1-2 | - | few | 13 | TRBV2 | CASSEAQWGRLPF | TGTGCCAGCAGTGAAGCGCAGTGGGGCCGCCTACCCTTC
TRBJ2-3 | TRBD1 | - | 14 | TRBV30 | CAWSGQGVGNTQYF | TGTGCCTGGAGCGGACAGGGGGTTGGAAATACGCAGTATTTT
TRBJ1-1 | TRBD1 | - | 15 | TRBV18 | CASSPVGTGGTEAFF | TGTGCCAGCTCCCCGGTTGGGACAGGGGGAACTGAAGCTTTCTTT
TRBJ2-5 | TRBD1 | - | 15 | TRBV7-3 | CASSSYGTDKETQYF | TGTGCCAGCAGTAGTTACGGGACAGACAAAGAGACCCAGTACTTC
TRBJ2-7 | TRBD1 | - | 13 | TRBV29-1 | CSGMTGGDDEQYF | TGCAGCGGTATGACAGGGGGCGACGACGAGCAGTACTTC
TRBJ2-1 | TRBD2 | - | 17 | TRBV5-1 | CASSSGRGSGTYNEQFF | TGCGCCAGCAGCTCCGGCCGGGGTAGCGGGACTTACAATGAGCAGTTCTTC
TRBJ2-1 | TRBD2 | - | 16 | TRBV10-3 | CAISELAGGPYNEQFF | TGTGCCATCAGCGAACTAGCGGGAGGGCCCTACAATGAGCAGTTCTTC
TRBJ2-7 | - | - | 12 | TRBV29-1 | CSVEDSSYEQYF | TGCAGCGTTGAGGACAGTTCCTACGAGCAGTACTTC
TRBJ2-1 | - | - | 12 | TRBV11-2 | CASSWSGREQFF | TGTGCCAGCAGCTGGTCGGGTCGCGAGCAGTTCTTC
TRBJ2-7 | TRBD1 | - | 16 | TRBV6-5 | CASSYSRFGTGYEQYF | TGTGCCAGCAGTTACTCGCGTTTCGGGACAGGCTACGAGCAGTACTTC
TRBJ1-2 | - | - | 13 | TRBV6-6 | CASQDRNFYGYTF | TGTGCCAGTCAGGACAGAAACTTCTATGGCTACACCTTC
TRBJ2-3 | - | once | 15 | TRBV5-6 | CASNPGVTSPDTQYF | TGTGCCAGCAACCCTGGTGTGACTAGTCCAGATACGCAGTATTTT
TRBJ2-3 | - | - | 14 | TRBV15 | CATSEGDFTDTQYF | TGTGCCACCAGTGAAGGGGATTTCACAGATACGCAGTATTTT
TRBJ1-2 | TRBD1 | - | 16 | TRBV7-9 | CASSSEATGANYGYTF | TGTGCCAGCAGCTCCGAGGCGACAGGGGCGAACTATGGCTACACCTTC